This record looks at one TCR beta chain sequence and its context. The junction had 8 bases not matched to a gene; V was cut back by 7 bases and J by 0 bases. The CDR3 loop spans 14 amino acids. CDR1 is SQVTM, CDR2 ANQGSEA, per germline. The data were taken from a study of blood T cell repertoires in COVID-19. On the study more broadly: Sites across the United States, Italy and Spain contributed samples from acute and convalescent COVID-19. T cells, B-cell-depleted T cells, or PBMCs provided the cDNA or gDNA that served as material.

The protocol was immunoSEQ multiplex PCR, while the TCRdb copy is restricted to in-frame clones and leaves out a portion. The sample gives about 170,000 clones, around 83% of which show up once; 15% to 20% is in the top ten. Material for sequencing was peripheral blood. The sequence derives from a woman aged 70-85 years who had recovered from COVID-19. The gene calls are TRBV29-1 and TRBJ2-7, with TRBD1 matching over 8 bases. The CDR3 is CSATDRGVSYEQYF. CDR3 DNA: TGCAGCGCAACCGACAGGGGAGTCTCCTACGAGCAGTACTTC.